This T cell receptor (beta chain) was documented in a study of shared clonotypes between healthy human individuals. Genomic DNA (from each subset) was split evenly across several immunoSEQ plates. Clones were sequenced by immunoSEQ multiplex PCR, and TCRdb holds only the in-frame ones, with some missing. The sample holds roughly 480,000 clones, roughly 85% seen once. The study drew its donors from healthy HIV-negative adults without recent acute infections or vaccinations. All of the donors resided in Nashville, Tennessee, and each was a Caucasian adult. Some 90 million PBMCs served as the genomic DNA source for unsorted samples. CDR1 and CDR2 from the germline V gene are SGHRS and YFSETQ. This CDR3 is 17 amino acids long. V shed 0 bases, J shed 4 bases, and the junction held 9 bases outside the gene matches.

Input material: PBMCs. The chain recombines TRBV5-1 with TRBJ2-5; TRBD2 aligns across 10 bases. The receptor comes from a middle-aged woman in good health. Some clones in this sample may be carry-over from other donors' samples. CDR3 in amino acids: CASSLAGASGSGETQYF. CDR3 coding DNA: TGCGCCAGCAGCTTGGCCGGGGCTAGCGGGAGCGGAGAGACCCAGTACTTC.